A single sample is the source of the 14 T cell receptor beta chains below, sequenced in a study of CD8 T cells in ankylosing spondylitis. TCRdb re-called the 5' RACE reads through MiXCR, storing one row per CDR3 protein. The sample lists around 250,000 distinct CDR3 sequences, roughly 32% seen once, with approximately 4.6% in the top ten. Material for sequencing was blood, either unsorted or a sorted T cell fraction (not recorded which). The receptors shown here come from a male donor with ankylosing spondylitis or in good health (not recorded which).

This clonotype was observed a few times. The V call is TRBV12-3 or TRBV12-4, the J call TRBJ2-3; 7 nucleotides align to TRBD1. This CDR3 is 15 amino acids long. Trimming removed 5 bases from V and 3 bases from J; junction bases left unmatched: 8. CDR3 residues: CASSQDRDRTDTQYF. In nucleotides, the CDR3 is TGTGCCAGCAGTCAAGACAGGGACCGAACAGATACGCAGTATTTT.

The chain couples TRBV4-2 to TRBJ2-4; no clear D gene. Trimming stripped 1 base from V and 0 bases from J, with 10 bases between. Germline V gene sequence: CDR1 LGHNA, CDR2 YNFKEQ. This CDR3 is 16 amino acids long. The CDR3 sequence is CASSQGVQLAKNIQYF. The DNA of the CDR3 is TGTGCCAGCAGCCAAGGGGTACAGTTAGCCAAAAACATTCAGTACTTC.

The chain employs TRBV3-1 and TRBJ2-1; tentative D call: TRBD1 (6 bases). Germline V gives CDR1 LGHDT, CDR2 YNNKEL (reference sequence). V gave up 4 bases and J gave up 7 bases, with 17 bases separating them. The CDR3 contains 15 residues. This CDR3 is CASSRVGAWRNEQFF. CDR3 bases: TGTGCCAGCAGCCGCGTGGGGGCTTGGAGGAATGAGCAGTTCTTC.

The sample holds a few counts of this clonotype. The genes are TRBV5-1 and TRBJ2-1; 16 nucleotides align to TRBD2. The CDR3 sequence is 17 residues long. After removal of 4 bases from V and 7 bases from J, the junction contained 8 bases not matched to a gene. The germline gives CDR1 SGHRS, CDR2 YFSETQ. CDR3: CASSLGTSGGAGNEQFF. For the CDR3, the DNA is TGCGCCAGCAGCCTAGGGACTAGCGGGGGGGCCGGGAATGAGCAGTTCTTC.

This chain joins TRBV7-9 and TRBJ1-4; no clear D gene. Trimming cost V 5 bases and J 6 bases, with 10 bases left between them. The germline V gene has CDR1 SEHNR and CDR2 FQNEAQ (reference sequence). The CDR3 consists of 13 residues. This CDR3 reads CASSPSGYEKLFF. For the CDR3, the DNA is TGTGCCAGCAGCCCTTCGGGGTATGAAAAACTGTTTTTT.

The chain has TRBV10-3 and TRBJ2-2; D might be TRBD1 (5 bases). The CDR3 consists of 13 residues. V was cut by 7 bases and J by 2 bases, with 8 bases left in between. CDR1 and CDR2 from the germline V gene are ENHRY and SYGVKD. CDR3 sequence (DNA): TGTGCCATCAATGGGGCCAACACCGGGGAGCTGTTTTTT. The encoded protein is CAINGANTGELFF.

This clonotype was detected a few times. The chain employs TRBV5-1 and TRBJ2-3; 8 nucleotides line up with TRBD2. Germline-derived CDR1 and CDR2 are SGHRS and YFSETQ. This CDR3 spans 16 amino acids. V was clipped by 0 bases and J by 5 bases; unmatched bases: 8. The CDR3 nucleotides read TGCGCCAGCAGCTTGGGAGCTCGCGGGGGGAGAGATACGCAGTATTTT. Encoded protein: CASSLGARGGRDTQYF.

This clonotype was counted between two and nine times. CDR3 region: CASSLVGSSYEQYF. DNA of the CDR3: TGTGCCAGCAGCTTGGTAGGGAGCTCCTACGAGCAGTACTTC. The gene calls are TRBV5-5 and TRBJ2-7, with D possibly TRBD2 on 5 matching bases. This CDR3 has 14 amino acids. V was trimmed by 0 bases and J by 0 bases, leaving 7 bases between them. Germline CDR1 SGHKS, CDR2 YYEKEE (reference sequence).

CDR3 sequence reads: CASSVGGDPYEQYF. The CDR3 DNA reads TGTGCCAGCAGCGTAGGTGGGGATCCCTACGAGCAGTACTTC. This rearrangement joins TRBV9 to TRBJ2-7; D unresolved. This CDR3 spans 14 amino acids. Germline CDR1 and CDR2: SGDLS and YYNGEE. Between the trimmed V and J ends, which lost 0 bases and 2 bases, there was a span of 9 bases.

In this sample, this clonotype turned up a few times. The rearrangement links TRBV5-1 to TRBJ2-2; perhaps D is TRBD1 or TRBD2 (5 bases each). Germline CDR1 reads SGHRS; CDR2 reads YFSETQ. V was shortened by 4 bases and J by 1 base, with 11 bases between the two germline ends. CDR3 length: 15 amino acids. The CDR3 sequence: CASSPGDVNTGELFF. In DNA, the CDR3 is TGCGCCAGCAGCCCCGGGGACGTGAACACCGGGGAGCTGTTTTTT.

The table lists this clonotype with a few counts. This rearrangement joins TRBV29-1 to TRBJ2-1; 8 bases align to TRBD1. Losses at the gene ends were 6 bases for V and 4 bases for J; bases not matched to a gene: 5. Germline CDR1 reads SQVTM; CDR2 reads ANQGSEA. The CDR3 spans 13 residues. The CDR3 protein is CSVRQGNYNEQFF. For the CDR3, the DNA is TGCAGCGTCCGACAGGGGAATTACAATGAGCAGTTCTTC.

This clonotype has more than one count but fewer than ten. The rearrangement joins TRBV29-1 to TRBJ1-6; a possible D gene is TRBD1 (6 bases). CDR3 size: 15 residues. Per germline, CDR1 SQVTM and CDR2 ANQGSEA. Deletions cut 4 bases from V and 6 bases from J, with 16 bases between. CDR3 DNA sequence: TGCAGCGTTGCGGGGCAGGGGCGGGTTAATTCACCCCTCCACTTT. It yields the protein CSVAGQGRVNSPLHF.

The table lists this clonotype with a few counts. The chain has TRBV12-3 or TRBV12-4 and TRBJ2-1; D may be TRBD1 or TRBD2 (5 bases each). With 6 bases removed from V and 9 bases from J, the gap between germline ends came to 18 bases. The CDR3 has 14 amino acids. CDR3 protein: CASSRDGPLPEQFF. CDR3 bases: TGTGCCAGCAGCCGGGACGGACCCCTGCCTGAGCAGTTCTTC.

This clonotype turned up a few times. V gene TRBV15 combines with J gene TRBJ2-1; D is ambiguous. Deletions cut 3 bases from V and 7 bases from J, with 16 bases between. Germline CDR1 is LNHNV and CDR2 is YYDKDF (reference sequence). CDR3 length equals 15 residues. Here the CDR3 DNA reads TGTGCCACCAGCAGGACTCGGGTCTCGGCAAATGAGCAGTTCTTC. Its translation is CATSRTRVSANEQFF.